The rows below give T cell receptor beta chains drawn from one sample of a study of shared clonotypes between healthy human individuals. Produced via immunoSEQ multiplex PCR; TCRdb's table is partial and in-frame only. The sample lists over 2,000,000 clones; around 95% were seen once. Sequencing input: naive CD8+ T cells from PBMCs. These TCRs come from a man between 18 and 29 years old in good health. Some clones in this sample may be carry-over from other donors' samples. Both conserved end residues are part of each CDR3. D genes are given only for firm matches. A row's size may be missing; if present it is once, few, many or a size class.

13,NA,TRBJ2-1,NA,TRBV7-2,CASSLGDRNEQFF,TGTGCCAGCAGCTTAGGGGATCGGAATGAGCAGTTCTTC
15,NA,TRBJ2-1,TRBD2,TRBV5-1,CASSLVAGGYNEQFF,TGCGCCAGCAGCTTGGTAGCGGGAGGGTACAATGAGCAGTTCTTC
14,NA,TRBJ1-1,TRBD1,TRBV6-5,CASKMTGGASEAFF,TGTGCCAGCAAGATGACAGGGGGCGCCTCTGAAGCTTTCTTT
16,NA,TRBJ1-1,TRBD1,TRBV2,CASRATGGETPRKAFF,TGTGCCAGCAGGGCAACAGGGGGCGAGACTCCCAGGAAAGCTTTCTTT
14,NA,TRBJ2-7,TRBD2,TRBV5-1,CASTLVTSGGEQYF,TGCGCCAGCACCCTGGTTACTAGCGGGGGCGAGCAGTACTTC
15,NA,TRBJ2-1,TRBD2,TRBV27,CASSPGSSGYNEQFF,TGTGCCAGCAGTCCAGGGTCTAGCGGGTACAATGAGCAGTTCTTC
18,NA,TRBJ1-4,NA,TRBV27,CASSHTPTGGTTNEKLFF,TGTGCCAGCAGTCACACTCCTACCGGGGGGACAACTAATGAAAAACTGTTTTTT
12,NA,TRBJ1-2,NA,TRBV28,CASSLGGDGYTF,TGTGCCAGCAGTCTTGGAGGCGATGGCTACACCTTC
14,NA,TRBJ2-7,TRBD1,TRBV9,CASSTRQGPYEQYF,TGTGCCAGCAGCACACGACAGGGGCCTTACGAGCAGTACTTC
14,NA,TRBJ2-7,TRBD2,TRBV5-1,CASSLVGRGSEQYF,TGCGCCAGCAGCTTGGTCGGGCGGGGGAGCGAGCAGTACTTC
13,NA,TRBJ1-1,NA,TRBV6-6,CASSYKQGTEAFF,TGTGCCAGCAGTTACAAACAGGGTACTGAAGCTTTCTTT
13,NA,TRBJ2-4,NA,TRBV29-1,CSVIPTSKNIQYF,TGCAGCGTTATTCCCACGTCCAAAAACATTCAGTACTTC
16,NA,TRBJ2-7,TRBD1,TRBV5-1,CASSTVGQGALDEQYF,TGCGCCAGCAGCACGGTGGGACAGGGGGCTCTGGACGAGCAGTACTTC
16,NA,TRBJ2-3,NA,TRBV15,CATSEGGNEVADTQYF,TGTGCCACCAGCGAGGGTGGGAATGAGGTAGCAGATACGCAGTATTTT
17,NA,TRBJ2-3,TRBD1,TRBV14,CASSQDRVPTRRDTQYF,TGTGCCAGCAGCCAGGACAGGGTCCCAACTAGGCGGGATACGCAGTATTTT
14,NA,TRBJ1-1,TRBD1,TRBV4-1,CATATTGGGTEAFF,TGCGCCACCGCAACGACAGGGGGCGGTACTGAAGCTTTCTTT
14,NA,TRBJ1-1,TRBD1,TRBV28,CASSLNYRGHEAFF,TGTGCCAGCAGTTTAAACTACAGGGGACATGAAGCTTTCTTT
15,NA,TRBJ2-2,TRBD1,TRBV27,CASRFQGAPVGELFF,TGTGCCAGCAGGTTTCAGGGGGCCCCTGTCGGGGAGCTGTTTTTT
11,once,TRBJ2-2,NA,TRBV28,CASTHTGELFF,TGTGCCAGCACCCACACCGGGGAGCTGTTTTTT
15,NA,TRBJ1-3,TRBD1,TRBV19,CARRRTGRDGNTIYF,TGTGCCAGACGAAGGACAGGGCGGGACGGAAACACCATATATTTT
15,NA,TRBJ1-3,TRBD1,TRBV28,CASSRQGAKGNTIYF,TGTGCCAGCAGTAGACAGGGGGCGAAAGGAAACACCATATATTTT
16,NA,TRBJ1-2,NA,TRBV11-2,CASSPSPQGRFYGYTF,TGTGCCAGCAGCCCCTCCCCCCAGGGTAGATTTTATGGCTACACCTTC
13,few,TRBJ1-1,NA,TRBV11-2,CASSSPVAPEAFF,TGTGCCAGCAGCTCCCCGGTCGCCCCTGAAGCTTTCTTT
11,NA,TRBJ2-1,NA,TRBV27,CASTVFGEQFF,TGTGCCAGCACGGTTTTTGGTGAGCAGTTCTTC
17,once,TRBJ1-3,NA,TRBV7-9,CASALEPGGLIGNTIYF,TGTGCCAGCGCGCTTGAACCGGGGGGCCTGATAGGAAACACCATATATTTT
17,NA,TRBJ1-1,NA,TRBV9,CASGSGSGALPSDEAFF,TGTGCCAGTGGTAGTGGATCCGGGGCGCTCCCTTCGGATGAAGCTTTCTTT
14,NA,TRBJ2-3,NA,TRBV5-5,CASSLARTSDTQYF,TGTGCCAGCAGCTTGGCTAGAACGTCAGATACGCAGTATTTT
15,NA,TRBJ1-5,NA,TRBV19,CASSIVGSSNQPQHF,TGTGCCAGTAGTATAGTAGGCAGCAGCAATCAGCCCCAGCATTTT
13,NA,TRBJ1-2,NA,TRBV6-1,CASSVTGKGGYTF,TGTGCCAGCAGCGTCACAGGGAAGGGTGGCTACACCTTC
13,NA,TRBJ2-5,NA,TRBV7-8,CASSLVQGETQYF,TGTGCCAGCAGCTTAGTCCAGGGAGAGACCCAGTACTTC
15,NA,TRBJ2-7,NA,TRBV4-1,CASSQGPRLDYEQYF,TGCGCCAGCAGCCAAGGGCCCAGGTTAGACTACGAGCAGTACTTC
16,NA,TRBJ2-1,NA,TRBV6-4,CASSDRAGVVYNEQFF,TGTGCCAGCAGTGATAGGGCTGGTGTGGTGTACAATGAGCAGTTCTTC
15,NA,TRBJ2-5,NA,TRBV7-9,CASSTSSGGGETQYF,TGTGCCAGCAGCACCTCTAGCGGAGGGGGGGAGACCCAGTACTTC
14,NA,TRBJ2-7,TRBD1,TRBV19,CASAWGQGYYEQYF,TGTGCCAGTGCATGGGGACAGGGATACTACGAGCAGTACTTC
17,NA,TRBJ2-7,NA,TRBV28,CASSSPRTAYPNYEQYF,TGTGCCAGCAGTTCCCCCCGGACAGCGTACCCCAACTACGAGCAGTACTTC
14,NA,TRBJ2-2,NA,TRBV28,CASSLRWGAGELFF,TGTGCCAGCAGTTTGCGTTGGGGGGCCGGGGAGCTGTTTTTT
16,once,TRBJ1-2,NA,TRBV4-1,CASSQARQPEGYGYTF,TGCGCCAGCAGCCAAGCTAGGCAGCCAGAGGGGTATGGCTACACCTTC
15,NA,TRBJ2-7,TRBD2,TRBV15,CATSRGSGSLHEQYF,TGTGCCACCAGCAGAGGAAGCGGGAGTCTCCACGAGCAGTACTTC
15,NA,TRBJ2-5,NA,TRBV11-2,CASSQGTARLETQYF,TGTGCCAGCAGCCAAGGGACTGCGCGACTAGAGACCCAGTACTTC
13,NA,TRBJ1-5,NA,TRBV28,CASLLGSNQPQHF,TGTGCCAGCCTCTTGGGGAGCAATCAGCCCCAGCATTTT
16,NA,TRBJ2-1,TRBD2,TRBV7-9,CASSLLSGLKAHEQFF,TGTGCCAGCAGCTTATTGTCGGGACTAAAGGCCCATGAGCAGTTCTTC
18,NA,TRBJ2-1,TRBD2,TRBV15,CATLGTSGSEGPYNEQFF,TGTGCCACCTTGGGGACTAGCGGATCCGAAGGGCCCTACAATGAGCAGTTCTTC
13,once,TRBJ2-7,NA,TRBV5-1,CASSWAPGYEQYF,TGCGCCAGCAGCTGGGCGCCTGGGTACGAGCAGTACTTC
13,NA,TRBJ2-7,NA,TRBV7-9,CASSSSVGDEQYF,TGTGCCAGCAGCTCCTCGGTGGGGGACGAGCAGTACTTC
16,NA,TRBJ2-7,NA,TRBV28,CASSLWASVTSLEQYF,TGTGCCAGCAGTTTATGGGCTAGCGTCACCTCTTTGGAGCAGTACTTC
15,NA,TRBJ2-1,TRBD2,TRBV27,CASSLLAGDYNEQFF,TGTGCCAGCAGTTTACTAGCGGGAGACTACAATGAGCAGTTCTTC
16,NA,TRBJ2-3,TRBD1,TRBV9,CASSEGTGRRTDTQYF,TGTGCCAGCAGCGAGGGGACAGGCCGAAGAACAGATACGCAGTATTTT
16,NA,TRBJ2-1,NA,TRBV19,CASSWGQGRTYNEQFF,TGTGCCAGTAGTTGGGGTCAGGGACGGACCTACAATGAGCAGTTCTTC
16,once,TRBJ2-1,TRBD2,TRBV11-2,CASSLGTSGRFNEQFF,TGTGCCAGCAGCTTAGGAACTAGCGGGAGGTTCAATGAGCAGTTCTTC
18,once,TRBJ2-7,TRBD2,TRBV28,CASTRVLIVAGVGGEQYF,TGTGCCAGCACTAGGGTCTTGATTGTAGCGGGAGTAGGAGGGGAGCAGTACTTC
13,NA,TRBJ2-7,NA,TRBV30,CAWSAGQPYEQYF,TGTGCCTGGAGTGCAGGACAGCCCTACGAGCAGTACTTC
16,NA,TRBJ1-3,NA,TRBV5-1,CASSQGPGASRNTIYF,TGCGCCAGCAGCCAGGGACCCGGGGCTTCAAGAAACACCATATATTTT
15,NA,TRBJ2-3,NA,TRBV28,CASSLLGALTDTQYF,TGTGCCAGCAGTTTACTAGGGGCACTCACAGATACGCAGTATTTT
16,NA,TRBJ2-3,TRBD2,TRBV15,CATSRGLAGITDTQYF,TGTGCCACCAGCAGAGGTCTAGCGGGAATCACAGATACGCAGTATTTT
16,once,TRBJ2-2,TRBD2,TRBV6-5,CASSYSPSGRGGELFF,TGTGCCAGCAGTTATAGTCCTAGCGGGAGAGGCGGGGAGCTGTTTTTT
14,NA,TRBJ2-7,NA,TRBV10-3,CAISAPGQRYEQYF,TGTGCCATCAGTGCACCGGGACAAAGATACGAGCAGTACTTC
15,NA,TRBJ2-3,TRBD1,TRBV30,CAWTTGTGGRDTQYF,TGTGCCTGGACCACCGGGACAGGGGGCAGAGATACGCAGTATTTT
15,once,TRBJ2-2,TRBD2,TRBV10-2,CASSDKREGTGELFF,TGCGCCAGCAGTGATAAGCGGGAGGGCACCGGGGAGCTGTTTTTT
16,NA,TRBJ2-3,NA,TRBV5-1,CASSPARLVSTDTQYF,TGCGCCAGCAGCCCGGCCAGGCTGGTAAGCACAGATACGCAGTATTTT